These 6 T cell receptor beta chains originate from one sample sequenced in a study of cytomegalovirus exposure and HLA in healthy donors. The PCR was carried out with 60 Vbeta primers and 13 Jbeta primers. TCRdb's table, derived via immunoSEQ multiplex PCR, lists solely in-frame clones and lacks some. The table lists some 130,000 clones, around four fifths of them singletons. Sequenced: PBMCs. Source of these receptors: a male donor in good health and CMV-seropositive.

The V call is TRBV10-3, the J call TRBJ2-1, with 7 bases fitting TRBD2. From germline, CDR1 is ENHRY and CDR2 SYGVKD. V gave up 7 bases and J gave up 4 bases; unmatched junction bases: 13. This CDR3 is 16 amino acids long. In DNA, the CDR3 is TGTGCCATCAAGGGCGGCCATGGGGAGGGATACAATGAGCAGTTCTTC. This sequence encodes CAIKGGHGEGYNEQFF.

V is TRBV19 and J is TRBJ1-4, with 7 bases lining up with TRBD1. The V segment lost 3 bases and the J segment 1 base; nucleotides outside the gene matches: 2. The CDR3 covers 15 residues. Looked up from germline, CDR1 is LNHDA and CDR2 is SQIVND (reference sequence). CDR3 protein: CASSIDRVTNEKLFF. Written as DNA, the CDR3 is TGTGCCAGTAGTATCGACAGGGTAACTAATGAAAAACTGTTTTTT.

V is TRBV10-3 and J is TRBJ1-1; 8 bases map to TRBD1. The CDR3 has 14 amino acids. CDR1 and CDR2 from the germline V gene are ENHRY and SYGVKD. After removal of 10 bases from V and 6 bases from J, the junction contained 13 bases not matched to a gene. For the CDR3, the DNA is TGTGCCACCGAACCGGGACAGGCGGTAGCTGAAGCTTTCTTT. Its translation is CATEPGQAVAEAFF.

The chain links TRBV19 to TRBJ1-5; D possibly corresponds to TRBD1 (6 bases). This CDR3 is built from 17 residues. V was cut by 5 bases and J by 6 bases, with 23 bases left in between. Germline CDR1 is LNHDA and CDR2 is SQIVND (reference sequence). The DNA of the CDR3 is TGTGCCAGTAGTTCGATTACGACCCACAGGGTTGGTCAGCCCCAGCATTTT. Translated: CASSSITTHRVGQPQHF.

The rearrangement joins TRBV7-6 to TRBJ2-5; 11 nucleotides line up with TRBD2. This CDR3 has 16 residues. Germline loops: CDR1 SGHVS, CDR2 FNYEAQ. Trimming at V came to 3 bases and at J to 4 bases, leaving 7 bases not matched to a gene. The DNA of the CDR3 is TGTGCCAGCAGCTTCAGACTAGCGGGAACAGGAGAGACCCAGTACTTC. Amino acid sequence: CASSFRLAGTGETQYF.

This clone showed up just once. V is TRBV10-3 and J is TRBJ1-1, with 9 bases matching TRBD1. This CDR3 has 15 amino acids. Losses at the gene ends were 3 bases for V and 11 bases for J; bases not matched to a gene: 13. Per germline, CDR1 ENHRY and CDR2 SYGVKD. CDR3 DNA sequence: TGTGCCATCAGTGATTCACAGGGGGCGCGGAGTAGGGCTTTCTTT. It yields the protein CAISDSQGARSRAFF.